The 9 T cell receptor beta chains in this list originate from one sample, sequenced in a study of blood T cell repertoires in COVID-19. Repertoires were generated with immunoSEQ multiplex PCR, while TCRdb's copy carries only in-frame clones and drops some. The sample holds 300,000 or so clones; approximately 86% are singletons and the top ten take approximately 4.6%. Sequenced: PBMCs or T cells enriched from blood (not recorded which). Receptors were obtained from a woman in her 40s with acute COVID-19.

The chain is built from TRBV19 and TRBJ2-2; the D gene is possibly TRBD1 (6 bases). The CDR3 length is 17 residues. V was clipped by 6 bases and J by 3 bases, with 20 bases between them. Germline values: CDR1 LNHDA, CDR2 SQIVND (reference sequence). The CDR3 sequence is CASRGGQIVSDTGELFF. The DNA of the CDR3 is TGTGCCAGTAGAGGGGGACAAATCGTTTCGGACACCGGGGAGCTGTTTTTT.

This clone has a handful of counts. The gene calls are TRBV5-6 and TRBJ2-2, with D uncertain. Trimming pared 2 bases from V and 5 bases from J, leaving 10 bases between. Germline CDR1 SGHDT, CDR2 YYEEEE. CDR3 length: 14 amino acids. CDR3 nucleotide sequence: TGTGCCAGCAGCTTAGGAGCTCAGACCGGGGAGCTGTTTTTT. It yields the protein CASSLGAQTGELFF.

This chain connects TRBV4-1 to TRBJ2-5; maybe TRBD1 (6 bases). CDR3 length equals 16 residues. V lost 0 bases and J 5 bases, leaving 16 bases between the germline ends. Germline-derived CDR1 and CDR2 are MGHRA and YSYEKL. CDR3 nucleotides: TGCGCCAGCAGCCAAGAACGGGGTTTCACAGGGGAGACCCAGTACTTC. Translation: CASSQERGFTGETQYF.

This chain connects TRBV29-1 to TRBJ1-1, with D possibly matching TRBD1 (6 bases). CDR1 is SQVTM, CDR2 ANQGSEA, per germline. CDR3 length equals 14 residues. V lost 7 bases and J lost 1, with 16 bases in between. The CDR3 region has the DNA TGCAGCGCAAGATCGACAGGCCCGAACACTGAAGCTTTCTTT. This sequence encodes CSARSTGPNTEAFF.

The chain joins TRBV20-1 to TRBJ2-2; a weak D match, TRBD2 (6 bases). The germline V and J ends were trimmed by 3 bases and 7 bases, with 18 bases remaining between them. The CDR3 has 15 residues. Germline-derived CDR1 and CDR2 are DFQATT and SNEGSKA (reference sequence). Here the CDR3 DNA reads TGCAGTGCTAGTCTCACCCCCGGGAGAGTCGGGGAGCTGTTTTTT. Amino acids: CSASLTPGRVGELFF.

The rearrangement links TRBV5-1 to TRBJ2-2; 11 bases agree with TRBD2. Germline V gene lookup returns CDR1 SGHRS and CDR2 YFSETQ. Unmatched junction bases numbered 4, after V lost 2 bases and J lost 7 bases. The CDR3 is made up of 15 amino acids. For the CDR3, the DNA is TGCGCCAGCAGCTTTAGCGGGGGGGCCGGCGGGGAGCTGTTTTTT. It yields the protein CASSFSGGAGGELFF.

The chain is built from TRBV5-1 and TRBJ2-3; D perhaps matches TRBD2 (6 bases). The CDR3 is made up of 14 amino acids. V dropped 3 bases and J dropped 3 bases, with 11 bases sitting between them. Germline V gene lookup returns CDR1 SGHRS and CDR2 YFSETQ. CDR3 in amino acids: CASSYQSGTDTQYF. The CDR3 nucleotides read TGCGCCAGCAGCTACCAAAGCGGGACAGATACGCAGTATTTT.

The V gene is TRBV7-3, the J gene TRBJ2-1; maybe TRBD1 (5 bases). Trimming removed 3 bases from V and 4 bases from J, with 7 bases in between. The germline gives CDR1 SGHTA, CDR2 FQGTGA. The CDR3 sequence is 13 residues long. The CDR3 here is CASSFDSYNEQFF. Here the CDR3 DNA reads TGTGCCAGCAGCTTCGACAGTTACAATGAGCAGTTCTTC.

The rearrangement links TRBV7-9 to TRBJ2-5; 7 bases are shared with TRBD2. The J segment lost 1 base and the V segment lost 1 base, leaving 3 bases of the junction unmatched. This CDR3 is built from 15 residues. Germline V gene data show CDR1 as SEHNR and CDR2 as FQNEAQ (reference sequence). The CDR3 DNA follows: TGTGCCAGCAGCTTAGTGCGCGGGGGCCAAGAGACCCAGTACTTC. Residues: CASSLVRGGQETQYF.